The clone carrying this TCR beta chain was picked up many times. V lost 2 bases and J lost 5, with 20 bases in between. Looked up from germline, CDR1 is SGHNT and CDR2 is YYREEE (reference sequence). The CDR3 consists of 16 residues. A single record per CDR3 protein comes from TCRdb applying MiXCR to the RACE reads. The profile covers roughly 94,000 distinct CDR3 sequences, with around 9.3% appearing a single time and about 2% taken by the ten largest. Stated time point: patch test 2, 6 weeks after DPC sensitization. This sample's treatment: therapeutic diphenylcyclopropenone sensitization with weekly scalp DPC. The sample comes from a study of human T cells and chemical hapten exposure.

This sequence was found in a woman aged 40 to 50 with alopecia areata. Some clones in this sample may be carry-over from other donors' samples. The input for sequencing was whole blood, taken in connection with sensitization to the hapten diphenylcyclopropenone (DPC). This sequence joins TRBV5-4 and TRBJ2-7; D unclear. CDR3 in amino acids: CASSLDPGRRPNEQYF. The CDR3 coding sequence is TGTGCCAGCAGCTTAGACCCGGGTCGCAGACCGAACGAGCAGTACTTC.